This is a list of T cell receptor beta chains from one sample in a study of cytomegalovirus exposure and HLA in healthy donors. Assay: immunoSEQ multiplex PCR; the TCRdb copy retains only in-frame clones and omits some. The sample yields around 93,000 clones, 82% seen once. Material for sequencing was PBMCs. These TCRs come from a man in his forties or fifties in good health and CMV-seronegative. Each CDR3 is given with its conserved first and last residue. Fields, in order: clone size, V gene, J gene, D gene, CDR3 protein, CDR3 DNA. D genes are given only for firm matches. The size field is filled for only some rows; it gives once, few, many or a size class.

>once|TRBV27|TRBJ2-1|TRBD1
CATRAGGTNEQFF
TGTGCCACCAGGGCAGGGGGCACGAATGAGCAGTTCTTC
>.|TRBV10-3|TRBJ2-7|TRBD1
CAISDRDRDEQYF
TGTGCCATCAGTGATAGGGACAGGGACGAGCAGTACTTC
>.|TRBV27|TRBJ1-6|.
CASRRLEGNSPLHF
TGTGCCAGCAGGAGACTCGAGGGTAATTCACCCCTCCACTTT
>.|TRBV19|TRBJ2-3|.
CASSIGGNFADTQYF
TGTGCCAGTAGTATTGGCGGAAACTTCGCAGATACGCAGTATTTT
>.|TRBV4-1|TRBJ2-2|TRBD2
CASSLMWGGTGELFF
TGCGCCAGCAGCCTCATGTGGGGGGGGACCGGGGAGCTGTTTTTT
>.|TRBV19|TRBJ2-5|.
CASSLGRVETQYF
TGTGCCAGTAGTCTAGGGAGAGTCGAGACCCAGTACTTC
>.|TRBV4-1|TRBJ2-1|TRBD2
CASSQGGLARGEQFF
TGCGCCAGCAGCCAAGGCGGACTAGCGCGGGGTGAGCAGTTCTTC
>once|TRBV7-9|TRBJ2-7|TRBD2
CASSLGREGLYKQYF
TGTGCCAGCAGCTTAGGACGGGAGGGCCTCTACAAGCAGTACTTC
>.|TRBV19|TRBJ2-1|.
CASSIASYNEQFF
TGTGCCAGTAGTATTGCGAGCTACAATGAGCAGTTCTTC
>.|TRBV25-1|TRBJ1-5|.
CASSEAGDQPQHF
TGTGCCAGCAGTGAAGCAGGGGATCAGCCCCAGCATTTT
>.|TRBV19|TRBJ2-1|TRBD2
CASSASGLDNEQFF
TGTGCCAGTAGTGCTAGCGGGCTTGACAATGAGCAGTTCTTC
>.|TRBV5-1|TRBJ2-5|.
CASSLILQETQYF
TGCGCCAGCAGCTTGATACTACAAGAGACCCAGTACTTC
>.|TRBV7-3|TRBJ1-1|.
CASSPYAGHTEAFF
TGTGCCAGCAGCCCCTACGCGGGTCACACTGAAGCTTTCTTT
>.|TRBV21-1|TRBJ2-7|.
CASSKAPVRGLERMKRPYEQYF
TGTGCCAGCAGCAAAGCGCCTGTTAGAGGACTTGAGAGGATGAAAAGACCCTACGAGCAGTACTTC
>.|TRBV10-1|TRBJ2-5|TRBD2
CASSLRMGRGTQYF
TGCGCCAGCAGCCTTCGGATGGGGAGGGGGACCCAGTACTTC
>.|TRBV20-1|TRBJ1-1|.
CSARPQTEAFF
TGCAGTGCTAGACCCCAGACTGAAGCTTTCTTT
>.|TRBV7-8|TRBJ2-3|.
CASSLGGRSTDTQYF
TGTGCCAGCAGCTTAGGCGGTAGATCCACAGATACGCAGTATTTT
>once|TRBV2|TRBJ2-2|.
CASRPLLVPGELFF
TGTGCCAGCAGACCTTTACTAGTTCCCGGGGAGCTGTTTTTT
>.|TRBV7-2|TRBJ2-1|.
CASSLPASYEQFF
TGTGCCAGCAGCTTACCCGCTAGCTATGAGCAGTTCTTC
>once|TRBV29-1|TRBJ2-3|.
CSVVLRFTSSGDTQYF
TGCAGCGTTGTTTTGCGATTTACTAGCTCTGGAGATACGCAGTATTTT
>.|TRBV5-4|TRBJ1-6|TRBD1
CASTNRTTGGNSPLHF
TGTGCCAGCACAAACCGAACGACAGGGGGAAATTCACCCCTCCACTTT
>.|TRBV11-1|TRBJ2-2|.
CASSLGLDGELFF
TGTGCCAGCAGCTTAGGACTTGACGGGGAGCTGTTTTTT
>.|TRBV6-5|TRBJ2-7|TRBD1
CASSYTLKGQGKQYF
TGTGCCAGCAGTTACACCCTAAAGGGACAGGGGAAGCAGTACTTC
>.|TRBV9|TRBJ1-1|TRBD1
CASSVGDRVDTEAFF
TGTGCCAGCAGCGTAGGGGACAGGGTTGACACTGAAGCTTTCTTT
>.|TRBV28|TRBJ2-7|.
CASSSYEAGEQYF
TGTGCCAGCAGCTCCTACGAGGCGGGGGAGCAGTACTTC
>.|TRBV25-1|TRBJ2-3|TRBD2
CASSELAGASTDTQYF
TGTGCCAGCAGTGAACTAGCGGGGGCTAGCACAGATACGCAGTATTTT
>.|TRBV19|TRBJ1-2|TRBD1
CASRAGTGPSYGYTF
TGTGCCAGTAGGGCCGGGACAGGGCCCTCCTATGGCTACACCTTC
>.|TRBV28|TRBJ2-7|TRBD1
CASSQDRGYYEQYF
TGTGCCAGCAGTCAAGACAGGGGGTACTACGAGCAGTACTTC
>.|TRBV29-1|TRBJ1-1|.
CSVQVNTEAFF
TGCAGCGTTCAGGTTAACACTGAAGCTTTCTTT
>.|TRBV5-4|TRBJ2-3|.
CASSTDSTDTQYF
TGTGCCAGCAGCACAGATAGCACAGATACGCAGTATTTT
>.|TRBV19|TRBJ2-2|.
CASSIGQGTNTGELFF
TGTGCCAGTAGTATAGGGCAGGGTACGAACACCGGGGAGCTGTTTTTT
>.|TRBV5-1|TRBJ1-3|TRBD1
CASSLTPPGQGSSGNTIYF
TGCGCCAGCAGCTTGACACCACCCGGACAGGGAAGCTCTGGAAACACCATATATTTT
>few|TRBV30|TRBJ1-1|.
CACRSDTEAFF
TGTGCCTGTCGTTCGGACACTGAAGCTTTCTTT
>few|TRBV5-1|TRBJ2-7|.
CASRLGESSYEQYF
TGCGCCAGCAGATTGGGAGAGAGCTCCTACGAGCAGTACTTC
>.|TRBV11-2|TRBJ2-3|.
CASSLAAGSDTQYF
TGTGCCAGCAGCTTAGCCGCAGGTTCCGATACGCAGTATTTT
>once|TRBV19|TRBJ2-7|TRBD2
CASSMPGTSGSYEQYF
TGTGCCAGTAGTATGCCCGGGACTAGCGGCTCCTACGAGCAGTACTTC
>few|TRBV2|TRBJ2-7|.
CASMDSLGEQYF
TGTGCCAGCATGGACAGCCTGGGGGAGCAGTACTTC
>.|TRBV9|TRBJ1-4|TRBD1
CASSTPRSGQGAANEKLFF
TGTGCCAGCAGCACCCCCAGGTCTGGACAGGGGGCCGCTAATGAAAAACTGTTTTTT
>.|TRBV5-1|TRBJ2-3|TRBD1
CASSLALTGDGTDTQYF
TGCGCCAGCAGCTTGGCCCTCACAGGGGACGGCACAGATACGCAGTATTTT
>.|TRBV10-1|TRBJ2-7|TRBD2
CASSPGAGTPYEQYF
TGCGCCAGCAGTCCCGGAGCGGGAACCCCCTACGAGCAGTACTTC
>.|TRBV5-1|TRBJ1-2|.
CASRTATANYGYTF
TGCGCCAGCAGGACAGCTACCGCTAACTATGGCTACACCTTC
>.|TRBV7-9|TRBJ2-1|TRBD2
CASSRGGTNEQFF
TGTGCCAGCAGCCGGGGGGGAACCAATGAGCAGTTCTTC
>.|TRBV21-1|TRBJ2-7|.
CAMDFASYEQYF
TGTGCCATGGACTTCGCCTCCTACGAGCAGTACTTC
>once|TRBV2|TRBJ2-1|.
CASSEGLWAGNEQFF
TGTGCCAGCAGTGAAGGGTTATGGGCTGGAAATGAGCAGTTCTTC
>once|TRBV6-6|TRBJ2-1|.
CASSYSRVYNEQFF
TGTGCCAGCAGTTACTCGAGGGTATACAATGAGCAGTTCTTC
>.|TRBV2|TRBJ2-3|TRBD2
CASSESSGRSTQYF
TGTGCCAGCAGTGAGTCCAGCGGGAGGAGTACGCAGTATTTT
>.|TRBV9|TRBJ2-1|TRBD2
CASSVAGRAMFYEQFF
TGTGCCAGCAGCGTAGCCGGGAGGGCCATGTTCTATGAGCAGTTCTTC
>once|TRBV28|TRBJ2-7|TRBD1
CASSSPRDSDFSYEQYF
TGTGCCAGCAGTTCGCCCCGGGACAGCGACTTCTCCTACGAGCAGTACTTC
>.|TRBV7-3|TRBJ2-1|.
CASSPLPTYNEQFF
TGTGCCAGCAGCCCACTGCCGACCTACAATGAGCAGTTCTTC
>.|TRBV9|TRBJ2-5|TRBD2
CASSEAGEAQYF
TGTGCCAGCAGCGAGGCGGGAGAGGCCCAGTACTTC
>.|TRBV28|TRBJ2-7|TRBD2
CASSPHDSGSQQYF
TGTGCCAGCAGCCCCCACGATAGCGGGAGTCAGCAGTACTTC
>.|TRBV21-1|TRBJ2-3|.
CASSKVDSGTGDTDTQYF
TGTGCCAGCAGCAAAGTTGATAGCGGGACAGGGGACACAGATACGCAGTATTTT
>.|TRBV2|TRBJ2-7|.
CASSEPQQGRYEQYF
TGTGCCAGCAGTGAGCCTCAACAGGGAAGGTACGAGCAGTACTTC
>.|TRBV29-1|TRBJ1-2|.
CSVAPTGRGGYTF
TGCAGCGTTGCCCCGACAGGTCGGGGTGGCTACACCTTC
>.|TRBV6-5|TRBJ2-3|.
CASSSPGTDTQYF
TGTGCCAGCAGTAGTCCAGGGACAGATACGCAGTATTTT